This is a list of T cell receptor beta chains from one sample in a study of blood T cells in healthy people across ages. TCRdb re-analysed the 5' RACE reads in MiXCR, keeping a single row per CDR3 protein. The sample consists of about 640,000 distinct CDR3 sequences, 45% to 65% of them appearing once. Sequences were obtained from blood. Every receptor here comes from a man in his sixties in good health. CDR3s include the opening cysteine and the closing phenylalanine or tryptophan. Each record gives: CDR3 protein, CDR3 DNA, V gene, CDR3 length, D gene, J gene, clone size. D genes are given only for firm matches. Clone size appears in some rows only: once, few, many, or a class for an expanded clone.

CDR3: CSARDAGRGAVLGPDSCNEQFF
DNA: TGCAGTGCTAGAGATGCGGGCAGGGGAGCCGTCCTTGGTCCAGACTCCTGCAATGAGCAGTTCTTC
V: TRBV20-1
length: 22
D: NA
J: TRBJ2-1
size: NA

CDR3: CASREVGVEAFF
DNA: TGTGCCAGCAGGGAGGTCGGAGTTGAAGCTTTCTTT
V: TRBV25-1
length: 12
D: NA
J: TRBJ1-1
size: NA

CDR3: CASSLYRQGAPASDYGYTF
DNA: TGTGCCAGCAGCTTATATAGACAGGGGGCTCCAGCTAGCGACTATGGCTACACCTTC
V: TRBV7-2
length: 19
D: TRBD1
J: TRBJ1-2
size: NA

CDR3: CASSLNGGAEAFF
DNA: TGTGCCAGCAGTCTGAACGGGGGAGCTGAAGCTTTCTTT
V: TRBV6-5
length: 13
D: NA
J: TRBJ1-1
size: NA

CDR3: CASSFTPPDRGLKGDTQYF
DNA: TGTGCCAGCAGCTTCACACCGCCGGACAGGGGGTTAAAGGGGGATACGCAGTATTTT
V: TRBV5-5
length: 19
D: TRBD1
J: TRBJ2-3
size: NA

CDR3: CASTVGNQPQHF
DNA: TGTGCCAGCACAGTTGGCAATCAGCCCCAGCATTTT
V: TRBV6-1
length: 12
D: NA
J: TRBJ1-5
size: NA

CDR3: CSVRRDRNTDTQYF
DNA: TGCAGCGTTAGAAGGGACAGAAACACAGATACGCAGTATTTT
V: TRBV29-1
length: 14
D: TRBD1
J: TRBJ2-3
size: NA

CDR3: CASSLVLAEYQETQYF
DNA: TGCGCCAGCAGCTTGGTTTTAGCGGAGTACCAGGAGACCCAGTACTTC
V: TRBV5-1
length: 16
D: NA
J: TRBJ2-5
size: NA

CDR3: CASSNTGIANEKLFF
DNA: TGTGCCAGCAGCAATACAGGGATAGCTAATGAAAAACTGTTTTTT
V: TRBV7-6
length: 15
D: NA
J: TRBJ1-4
size: NA

CDR3: CSAREVGRLSGETQYF
DNA: TGCAGTGCTAGAGAAGTGGGGAGGTTATCGGGGGAGACCCAGTACTTC
V: TRBV20-1
length: 16
D: NA
J: TRBJ2-5
size: NA

CDR3: CASSLEEAYEQYF
DNA: TGCGCCAGCAGCTTGGAGGAAGCCTACGAGCAGTACTTC
V: TRBV5-1
length: 13
D: NA
J: TRBJ2-7
size: NA

CDR3: CASGRTVSSYNEQFF
DNA: TGCGCCAGCGGGAGGACTGTCAGCTCCTACAATGAGCAGTTCTTC
V: TRBV5-1
length: 15
D: NA
J: TRBJ2-1
size: NA

CDR3: CSARADRESYEQYF
DNA: TGCAGTGCTAGAGCAGACAGGGAGTCCTACGAGCAGTACTTC
V: TRBV20-1
length: 14
D: TRBD1
J: TRBJ2-7
size: NA

CDR3: CATSRDARTDTNEKLFF
DNA: TGTGCCACCAGCAGAGATGCAAGAACCGACACCAATGAAAAACTGTTTTTT
V: TRBV15
length: 17
D: NA
J: TRBJ1-4
size: few

CDR3: CATLGDYHETQYF
DNA: TGTGCCACCTTAGGGGACTATCACGAGACCCAGTACTTC
V: TRBV6-1
length: 13
D: TRBD2
J: TRBJ2-5
size: many

CDR3: CASSDSTGGAGANVLTF
DNA: TGTGCCAGCAGTGACTCGACAGGGGGCGCTGGGGCCAACGTCCTGACTTTC
V: TRBV6-4
length: 17
D: TRBD1
J: TRBJ2-6
size: NA

CDR3: CASSFGQGLNYGYTF
DNA: TGTGCCAGCAGTTTTGGACAGGGACTAAACTATGGCTACACCTTC
V: TRBV12-3/TRBV12-4
length: 15
D: TRBD1
J: TRBJ1-2
size: few

CDR3: CASSLHYLLAGETQYF
DNA: TGTGCCAGCAGTTTGCACTACCTCCTGGCAGGGGAGACCCAGTACTTC
V: TRBV27
length: 16
D: NA
J: TRBJ2-5
size: NA

CDR3: CASSLGQGRFNEQFF
DNA: TGTGCCAGCAGTCTGGGACAGGGGAGGTTCAATGAGCAGTTCTTC
V: TRBV6-5
length: 15
D: TRBD1
J: TRBJ2-1
size: NA

CDR3: CASRNARDRAKGYGYTF
DNA: TGTGCCAGCAGGAACGCCAGGGACAGGGCGAAGGGCTATGGCTACACCTTC
V: TRBV5-4
length: 17
D: TRBD1
J: TRBJ1-2
size: NA

CDR3: CASSSPWVTDTQYF
DNA: TGTGCCAGCAGCTCCCCATGGGTTACAGATACGCAGTATTTT
V: TRBV13
length: 14
D: NA
J: TRBJ2-3
size: once

CDR3: CASSLLRGNTEAFF
DNA: TGTGCCAGCAGCCTACTCAGGGGGAACACTGAAGCTTTCTTT
V: TRBV14
length: 14
D: NA
J: TRBJ1-1
size: NA

CDR3: CASSLVRGYSNQPQHF
DNA: TGTGCCAGCAGTTTAGTCCGGGGTTATAGCAATCAGCCCCAGCATTTT
V: TRBV12-3/TRBV12-4
length: 16
D: NA
J: TRBJ1-5
size: NA

CDR3: CASNGGETQYF
DNA: TGTGCCAGCAACGGAGGCGAGACCCAGTACTTC
V: TRBV6-6
length: 11
D: NA
J: TRBJ2-5
size: few